These T cell receptor beta chains were read from a single sample in a study of Tregs in tolerant kidney transplant recipients. The table came from immunoSEQ multiplex PCR; TCRdb's copy has only in-frame clones and leaves some out. This sample has fewer than 95,000 clones, with approximately 93% found just once. The sequenced sample was CD4+ T cells from blood (PBMCs), obtained 12 months after the transplant. The receptors were sampled from a human patient who received a combined kidney and bone marrow transplant. Among the T cells, some may be from the graft donor. CDR3s include the opening cysteine and the closing phenylalanine or tryptophan. Only some rows state a clone size, as once, few, many or a class for expanded clones.

j_call: TRBJ2-7; v_call: TRBV25-1; clone_size: once; cdr3_aa: CASSEEGLPTAYEQYF
j_call: TRBJ2-7; v_call: TRBV11-3; clone_size: once; cdr3_aa: CASSLESGGYEQYF
j_call: TRBJ1-1; v_call: TRBV28; clone_size: once; cdr3_aa: CASNSGENTEAFF
j_call: TRBJ1-1; v_call: TRBV4-1; clone_size: once; cdr3_aa: CASSQPLQGNTEAFF
j_call: TRBJ1-2; v_call: TRBV5-6; clone_size: -; cdr3_aa: CASSPKTGFGYGYTF
j_call: TRBJ2-5; v_call: TRBV5-4; clone_size: -; cdr3_aa: CASSLEGQGGETQYF
j_call: TRBJ2-7; v_call: TRBV7-2; clone_size: once; cdr3_aa: CASSLEGTSGGRNEQYF
j_call: TRBJ1-4; v_call: TRBV19; clone_size: few; cdr3_aa: CASSIALTGPGEKLFF
j_call: TRBJ2-1; v_call: TRBV9; clone_size: -; cdr3_aa: CASSVATRQGPNEQFF
j_call: TRBJ1-2; v_call: TRBV5-4; clone_size: -; cdr3_aa: CASSLGQGANYGYTF
j_call: TRBJ2-1; v_call: TRBV4-2; clone_size: -; cdr3_aa: CASSKRASGGAGNEQFF
j_call: TRBJ1-1; v_call: TRBV23-1; clone_size: once; cdr3_aa: CASNFRDKNTEAFF
j_call: TRBJ1-2; v_call: TRBV11-2; clone_size: -; cdr3_aa: CASSLDRIHGYTF
j_call: TRBJ2-7; v_call: TRBV2; clone_size: -; cdr3_aa: CASSEPLAGGGEQYF
j_call: TRBJ1-2; v_call: TRBV29-1; clone_size: -; cdr3_aa: CSVGGRRSYGYTF
j_call: TRBJ2-5; v_call: TRBV2; clone_size: -; cdr3_aa: CASGTDQETQYF
j_call: TRBJ2-1; v_call: TRBV11-3; clone_size: -; cdr3_aa: CASSLEGTGPVSYNEQFF
j_call: TRBJ1-5; v_call: TRBV6-6; clone_size: -; cdr3_aa: CASAQGDQPQHF
j_call: TRBJ1-4; v_call: TRBV5-6; clone_size: -; cdr3_aa: CASSSMGTGVLFF
j_call: TRBJ1-2; v_call: TRBV6-6; clone_size: -; cdr3_aa: CASSYGREGSNYGYTF
j_call: TRBJ2-7; v_call: TRBV27; clone_size: -; cdr3_aa: CASRKGGHYEQYF
j_call: TRBJ2-1; v_call: TRBV25-1; clone_size: -; cdr3_aa: CASKGLAGNEQFF
j_call: TRBJ2-1; v_call: TRBV5-4; clone_size: -; cdr3_aa: CASISSTGQAIYNEQFF
j_call: TRBJ2-7; v_call: TRBV7-9; clone_size: once; cdr3_aa: CASSLSGYSYEQYF
j_call: TRBJ1-2; v_call: TRBV28; clone_size: -; cdr3_aa: CASRTGLDYGYTF
j_call: TRBJ2-7; v_call: TRBV11-2; clone_size: -; cdr3_aa: CASSLTGTGLDEQYF
j_call: TRBJ1-3; v_call: TRBV30; clone_size: -; cdr3_aa: CAWSVRLISGNTIYF
j_call: TRBJ1-2; v_call: TRBV6-1; clone_size: -; cdr3_aa: CASFLGGADGYTF
j_call: TRBJ2-2; v_call: TRBV27; clone_size: -; cdr3_aa: CASTWERENTGELFF
j_call: TRBJ2-2; v_call: TRBV12-5; clone_size: once; cdr3_aa: CASGLVIFSNTGELFF
j_call: TRBJ2-7; v_call: TRBV28; clone_size: -; cdr3_aa: CASYSDRGPSYEQYF
j_call: TRBJ1-2; v_call: TRBV5-6; clone_size: -; cdr3_aa: CASSLERGRGYGYTF
j_call: TRBJ2-7; v_call: TRBV19; clone_size: -; cdr3_aa: CASSTLFSYEQYF
j_call: TRBJ1-5; v_call: TRBV4-1; clone_size: -; cdr3_aa: CASSQDWISGEGRGKPQHF
j_call: TRBJ1-5; v_call: TRBV7-2; clone_size: -; cdr3_aa: CASRRQGDGQPQHF
j_call: TRBJ2-5; v_call: TRBV7-2; clone_size: -; cdr3_aa: CASSYTGEETQYF
j_call: TRBJ2-5; v_call: TRBV6-6; clone_size: -; cdr3_aa: CASASHLEETQYF
j_call: TRBJ1-2; v_call: TRBV10-3; clone_size: -; cdr3_aa: CAISETFPTGHYGYTF
j_call: TRBJ2-3; v_call: TRBV5-4; clone_size: -; cdr3_aa: CASSLSRADTQYF
j_call: TRBJ2-7; v_call: TRBV7-3; clone_size: -; cdr3_aa: CASSLTGTVPYEQYF
j_call: TRBJ1-6; v_call: TRBV28; clone_size: -; cdr3_aa: CASSYHSNSPLHF
j_call: TRBJ2-4; v_call: TRBV7-9; clone_size: -; cdr3_aa: CASSPQSRGLAKNIQYF
j_call: TRBJ1-3; v_call: TRBV7-9; clone_size: -; cdr3_aa: CASNQGANGNTIYF
j_call: TRBJ2-3; v_call: TRBV10-3; clone_size: -; cdr3_aa: CAISESIQGMNTQYF
j_call: TRBJ2-3; v_call: TRBV28; clone_size: -; cdr3_aa: CASRTGTDTQYF
j_call: TRBJ1-5; v_call: TRBV7-9; clone_size: -; cdr3_aa: CASSPPGLRQPQHF
j_call: TRBJ2-7; v_call: TRBV5-4; clone_size: -; cdr3_aa: CASSFDRLAGGYEQYF
j_call: TRBJ2-7; v_call: TRBV7-2; clone_size: once; cdr3_aa: CASQLAFSSYEQYF
j_call: TRBJ2-1; v_call: TRBV28; clone_size: -; cdr3_aa: CASSWNRRTGAEQFF
j_call: TRBJ1-2; v_call: TRBV7-6; clone_size: -; cdr3_aa: CASSLSGTGSYGYTF
j_call: TRBJ2-7; v_call: TRBV18; clone_size: once; cdr3_aa: CASSKGADSYEQYF
j_call: -; v_call: TRBV7-9; clone_size: -; cdr3_aa: CASSLPGSVLREQYF
j_call: TRBJ1-6; v_call: TRBV7-9; clone_size: -; cdr3_aa: CASSLPQGNNSPLHF
j_call: TRBJ1-2; v_call: TRBV6-5; clone_size: -; cdr3_aa: CASSLDSNYGYTF
j_call: TRBJ1-2; v_call: TRBV28; clone_size: -; cdr3_aa: CASTLTGDGYTF
j_call: TRBJ1-1; v_call: TRBV10-3; clone_size: once; cdr3_aa: CAIRTGTSNTEAFF
j_call: TRBJ2-2; v_call: TRBV7-3; clone_size: -; cdr3_aa: CASGAAAGELFF
j_call: TRBJ1-1; v_call: TRBV6-5; clone_size: -; cdr3_aa: CASTRNTEAFF
j_call: TRBJ2-7; v_call: TRBV7-3; clone_size: -; cdr3_aa: CASSRDRGYEQYF
j_call: TRBJ1-1; v_call: TRBV27; clone_size: -; cdr3_aa: CASSFGTGLGAFF